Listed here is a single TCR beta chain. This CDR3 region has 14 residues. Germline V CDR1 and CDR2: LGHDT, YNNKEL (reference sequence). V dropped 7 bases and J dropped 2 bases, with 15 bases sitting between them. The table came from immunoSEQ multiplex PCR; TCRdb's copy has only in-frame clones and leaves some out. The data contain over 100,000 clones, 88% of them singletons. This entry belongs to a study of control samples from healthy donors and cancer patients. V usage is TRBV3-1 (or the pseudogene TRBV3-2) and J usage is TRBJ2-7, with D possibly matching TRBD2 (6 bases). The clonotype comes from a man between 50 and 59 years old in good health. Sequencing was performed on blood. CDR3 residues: CASTGAGRTYEQYF. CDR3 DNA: TGTGCCAGCACCGGCGCGGGGCGTACCTACGAGCAGTACTTC.